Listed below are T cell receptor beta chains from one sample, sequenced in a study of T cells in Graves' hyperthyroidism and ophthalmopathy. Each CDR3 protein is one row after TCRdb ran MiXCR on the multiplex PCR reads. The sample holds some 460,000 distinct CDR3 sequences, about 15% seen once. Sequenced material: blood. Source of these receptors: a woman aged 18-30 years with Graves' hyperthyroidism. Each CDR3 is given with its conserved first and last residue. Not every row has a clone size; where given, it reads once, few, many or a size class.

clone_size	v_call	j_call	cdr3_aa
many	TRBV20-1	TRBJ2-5	CSASGGMVAGIQETQYF
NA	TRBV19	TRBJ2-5	CASSIGGTGRETQYF
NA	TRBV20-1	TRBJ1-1	CSARDWPGVSTEAFF
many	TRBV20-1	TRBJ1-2	CSARTSRHGYTF
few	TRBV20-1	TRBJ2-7	CSATGQDYEQYF
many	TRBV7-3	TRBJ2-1	CASSPGLAGGHEQFF
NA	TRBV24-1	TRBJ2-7	CATSDRSPGQQYF
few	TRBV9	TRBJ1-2	CASSLDRAAYGYTF
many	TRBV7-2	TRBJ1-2	CASSLERGLGYGYTF
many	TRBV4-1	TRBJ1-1	CASSRGLKDTEAFF
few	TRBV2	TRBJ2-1	CASSELAGGPRNNEQFF
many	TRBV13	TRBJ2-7	CASSGTKSYEQYF
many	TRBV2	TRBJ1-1	CASKDFLNTEAFF
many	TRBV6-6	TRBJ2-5	CASSYSRGPSSQETQYF
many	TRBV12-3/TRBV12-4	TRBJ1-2	CASSLQQDRVYGYTF
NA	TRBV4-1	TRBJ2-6	CASSRGGQASGANVLTF
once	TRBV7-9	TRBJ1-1	CASSLDAVEAFF
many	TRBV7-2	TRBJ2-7	CASRQSGGPLHEQYF
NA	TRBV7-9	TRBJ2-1	CASSFFGHGYNEQFF
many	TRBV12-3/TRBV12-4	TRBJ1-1	CASSFTVSDTEAFF
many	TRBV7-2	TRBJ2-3	CASSTYLAGDTQYF